This T cell receptor (beta chain) was recovered during a study of cytomegalovirus exposure and HLA in healthy donors. Germline CDR1 is LNHDA and CDR2 is SQIVND (reference sequence). V lost 4 bases and J lost 0; bases outside the gene matches: 2. This CDR3 is built from 15 residues. 13 Jbeta primers and 60 Vbeta primers were used for the PCR. Assay: immunoSEQ multiplex PCR; the TCRdb copy retains only in-frame clones and omits some. This table has 150,000 to 200,000 clones, over 70% appearing once. Specimen: PBMCs. The TCR originated in a woman aged 18-29 years in good health and CMV-seropositive. The chain joins TRBV19 to TRBJ2-3; 9 bases map to TRBD2. This CDR3 is CASSSTSGSTDTQYF. In DNA form, the CDR3 reads TGTGCCAGTAGTAGTACTAGCGGGAGCACAGATACGCAGTATTTT. Full variable domain (missing parts from reference TRBV19 and TRBJ2-3): DGGITQSPKYLFRKEGQNVTLSCEQNLNHDAMYWYRQDPGQGLRLIYYSQIVNDFQKGDIAEGYSVSREKKESFPLTVTSAQKNPTAFYLCASSSTSGSTDTQYFGPGTRLTVL.